The present entry profiles one T cell receptor beta chain with its context. Its specific antigen is unknown. No base quality information exists; no much larger clone differs at one position. The immunoSEQ Assay was used to sequence TCR beta CDR3 regions from DNA. In the original analysis: T cell density was computed as TCR beta template counts normalized to usable DNA estimated by amplifying housekeeping genes. Richness was estimated with the preseqR package, extrapolating to 400,000 templates for PBMC samples and 120,000 templates for tissue samples. Clonality was taken to be one minus Pielou's evenness. Tissue-enriched TCRs were identified by differential abundance testing using productive amino-acid clonotypes, minimum total count 5 and alpha 0.1. Repertoire overlap between compartments was quantified with the Jaccard Index and Morisita Overlap Index. TCR beta CDR3s were clustered by GLIPH together with public tetramer-defined viral CDR3s, and at least three viral sequences plus V-gene enrichment were required for viral motifs. TCRdb provides this immuneACCESS table in a form limited to in-frame rearrangements. Some clones are lacking; in checked studies, under half of them reflect an unresolved V gene, and why the rest are absent is not known. From that table come the V and J calls and clone size; the DNA was used to work out D and trimming. The sample table records 90,000 to 95,000 clones; around 90% of these occur just once. Roughly 3.9% of the sample goes to the ten largest clones.

The CDR3 sequence holds 16 residues, the cysteine and phenylalanine included. Only the CDR3 region is kept as DNA, spanning 48 bases read in frame from base 1. As encoded in the germline V gene (reference sequence), CDR1 is MNHEY while CDR2 is SMNVEV. Trimmed from V: 5 bases; trimmed from J: 5 bases; junction bases lacking a gene match: 10. At diagnosis, peripheral blood, uninvolved tumor-adjacent lung and tumor were collected and stored as a combination of fresh-frozen and FFPE material. For TCR repertoire profiling, the blood samples were analyzed as peripheral blood mononuclear cells. This specimen belongs to a study of T cells in localized non-small cell lung cancer (dated by TCRdb to 2020 to 2022). Context from the whole study: T cell repertoires of 236 early-stage NSCLC patients were analyzed, with tumors being compared against uninvolved tumor-adjacent lungs. The cohort consisted of 236 treatment-naive NSCLC patients whose localized lung tumors had been resected. The mean age of the NSCLC patients was about 64 years, with 130 or so men and 95 to 110 women.

Results and caveats for the whole study, not just this receptor: Because multi-region sequencing of the tumors was not done, intratumor heterogeneity could not be ruled out. A median of 57 of the top 100 tumor clones were detected in paired uninvolved adjacent lung, and 28 of these tumor clones were also found among the top 100 clones of the paired uninvolved adjacent lung. Because of the exploratory design, TCR variables were selected using unadjusted p-values without false-discovery rate correction. Uninvolved tumor-adjacent lung showed the highest T cell clonality, higher than tumor, which suggests more focused antigenic responses in the uninvolved tumor-adjacent lung. Longer overall survival was associated with higher T cell density in blood, whereas shorter survival was associated with higher clonality in adjacent lung.

The sequence is built from TRBV27 and TRBJ2-2, and 8 junctional nucleotides match TRBD1. This material consisted of PBMCs, taken before any cancer treatment. This TCR came from a woman between 35 and 75 years old with stage II squamous cell lung carcinoma. The CDR3 region has the sequence CASSPNTRGLTGELFF. The nucleotide sequence is TGTGCCAGCAGTCCAAATACCAGGGGGCTTACCGGGGAGCTGTTTTTT.